A single sample gave rise to the 7 T cell receptor beta chains below, sequenced in a study of cytomegalovirus exposure and HLA in healthy donors. PCR employed 60 Vbeta and 13 Jbeta primers. The assay was immunoSEQ multiplex PCR, and TCRdb's table has in-frame clones only and misses some. The sample yields 45,000 to 60,000 clones, roughly 80% seen once. Input material: PBMCs. The origin of the receptors is a man aged 30 to 39 in good health and CMV-seropositive.

J is TRBJ1-1 and V is TRBV6-1; 7 positions match TRBD1. Germline trimming cut 6 bases from V and 6 bases from J; bases unmatched to any gene: 13. The germline V gene has CDR1 MNHNS and CDR2 SASEGT. This CDR3 comprises 15 residues. The CDR3 nucleotides are TGTGCCAGCAGCCCCACCGGCAGGGGGTACCCTGAAGCTTTCTTT. Protein product: CASSPTGRGYPEAFF.

This chain links TRBV6-5 with TRBJ1-2; D gene ambiguous. The germline V and J ends were trimmed by 10 bases and 3 bases, with 12 bases remaining between them. Looked up from germline, CDR1 is MNHEY and CDR2 is SVGAGI. This CDR3 comprises 12 residues. The CDR3 spells CATREAYYGYTF. The CDR3 bases are TGTGCCACCAGAGAGGCCTACTATGGCTACACCTTC.

The rearrangement links TRBV7-9 to TRBJ2-1, with 10 nucleotides matching TRBD1. This CDR3 has 15 residues. V lost 3 bases to trimming and J lost 5 bases; unmatched junction nucleotides: 4. Germline-derived CDR1 and CDR2 are SEHNR and FQNEAQ (reference sequence). CDR3 bases: TGTGCCAGCAGCTTGGGGACAGGGGAGAACAATGAGCAGTTCTTC. Translating it yields CASSLGTGENNEQFF.

The CDR3 here is CASSGLAGGVSTDTQYF. The CDR3 DNA reads as TGTGCCAGCAGCGGTCTAGCGGGGGGGGTAAGCACAGATACGCAGTATTTT. The chain has TRBV7-6 and TRBJ2-3, with 12 nucleotides matching TRBD2. Per the germline V gene, CDR1 is SGHVS and CDR2 is FNYEAQ. Trimming at V came to 5 bases and at J to 0 bases, leaving 6 bases not matched to a gene. The CDR3 extends over 17 amino acids.

This chain connects TRBV12-1 to TRBJ2-5; TRBD2, as called in the table, went unchecked against the DNA. TRBV12-1 is a listed pseudogene. CDR3 length equals 15 residues. CDR3 DNA: TGTGCCAGCAGCGCGTGTAGGAGGGTAGGTAAGACCCAGTACTTC. Translation: CASSACRRVGKTQYF.

The rearrangement uses TRBV21-1 and TRBJ1-1. TRBV21-1 is a pseudogene. The CDR3 has 16 residues. The CDR3 loop is CASSKARRRENTEAFF. As DNA, the CDR3 is TGTGCCAGCAGCAAAGCGAGGAGACGGGAGAACACTGAAGCTTTCTTT.

In the case of this clone: Germline is not matched at one junction end, which may reflect a read error. The chain uses TRBV7-9 and TRBJ1-3; TRBD1 agrees at 7 bases. This CDR3 has 16 residues. The germline gives CDR1 SEHNR, CDR2 FQNEAQ (reference sequence). CDR3 in DNA: TGTTCCAGCAGCTTAAGCAGGGGGTATTCTGGAAACACCATATATTTT. This sequence encodes CSSSLSRGYSGNTIYF.